This T cell receptor (beta chain) is from a study of T cells in tuberculosis. TCRdb's copy holds only in-frame clones and misses some; the assay was immunoSEQ multiplex PCR. The sample holds about 43,000 clones; roughly 94% are singletons and the top ten take about 2%. Germline V gives CDR1 GTSNPN, CDR2 SVGIG (reference sequence). CDR3 length: 15 residues. V lost 0 bases to trimming and J lost 0 bases, with 11 bases between them. The rearrangement links TRBV30 to TRBJ1-1, with TRBD1 as a possible D gene (6 bases). The sequence came from a donor aged 10-30 years with latent tuberculosis or without tuberculosis infection. Some clones in this sample may be carry-over from other donors' samples. Sequencing was carried out using PBMCs. The chain's CDR3 is CAWSVPRTVNTEAFF. The DNA for the CDR3 is TGTGCCTGGAGTGTACCACGGACAGTGAACACTGAAGCTTTCTTT.